These 5 T cell receptor beta chains originate from one sample sequenced in a study of blood T cells in healthy people across ages. Together with a sample-barcoded 5' primer, a J-beta primer mix was included in a second PCR lasting 7 to 11 cycles. MiXCR, run by TCRdb on the 5' RACE reads, gives a single entry per CDR3 protein. Among approximately 800,000 distinct CDR3 sequences listed, around 50% were seen once. Sequenced sample: blood. The receptor source for this set is a man at least 80 years old in good health.

This sequence joins TRBV29-1 and TRBJ1-1, with D possibly being TRBD1 (5 bases). The CDR3 runs to 13 residues. Germline values: CDR1 SQVTM, CDR2 ANQGSEA. V was clipped by 7 bases and J by 7 bases, with 19 bases between them. The CDR3 DNA sequence: TGCAGCGCGGGTTTACAGGTTGAACGTGAAGCTTTCTTT. It translates to CSAGLQVEREAFF.

The genes are TRBV9 and TRBJ2-7; the D is unclear. Germline V gene sequence: CDR1 SGDLS, CDR2 YYNGEE. There are 14 residues in the CDR3. The V end lost 0 bases, the J end lost 1 base, and 8 bases lay between the germline ends. CDR3 DNA: TGTGCCAGCAGCGTAGAAGACGGATCCTACGAGCAGTACTTC. Translation gives CASSVEDGSYEQYF.

This clonotype was observed a few times. The chain joins TRBV6-2 or TRBV6-3 to TRBJ2-3; D call uncertain. The CDR3 length is 15 residues. The germline CDR1 and CDR2 sequences are MNHEY and SVGEGT. Between the trimmed V and J ends, which lost 6 bases and 5 bases, there was a span of 18 bases. Here the CDR3 DNA reads TGTGCCAGCAGCTCCCCGGGCCCGGTCGGAGATACGCAGTATTTT. Residues: CASSSPGPVGDTQYF.

The chain combines TRBV12-3 or TRBV12-4 with TRBJ2-7; weak D call: TRBD1 (5 bases). V was cut by 1 base and J by 5 bases, with 15 bases left in between. This CDR3 has 15 residues. The chain's CDR3 is CASSLVAGSGNEQYF. Written as DNA, the CDR3 is TGTGCCAGCAGTTTAGTTGCAGGGTCTGGAAACGAGCAGTACTTC.

The chain recombines TRBV15 with TRBJ1-4; D is unclear. V shed 0 bases and J shed 7 bases, with 18 bases lying between them. The CDR3 is 17 amino acids. The germline gives CDR1 LNHNV, CDR2 YYDKDF (reference sequence). CDR3 DNA sequence: TGTGCCACCAGCAGAGATATCGGCGGGGAAAATGGTGAAAAACTGTTTTTT. This sequence encodes CATSRDIGGENGEKLFF.